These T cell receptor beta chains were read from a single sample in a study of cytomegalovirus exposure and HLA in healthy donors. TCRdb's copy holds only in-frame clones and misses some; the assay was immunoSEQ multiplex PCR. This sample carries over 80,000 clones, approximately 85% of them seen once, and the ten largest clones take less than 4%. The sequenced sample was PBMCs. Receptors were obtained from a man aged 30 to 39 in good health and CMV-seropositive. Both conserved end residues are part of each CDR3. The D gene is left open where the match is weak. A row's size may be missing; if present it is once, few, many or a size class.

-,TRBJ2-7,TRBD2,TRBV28,TGTGCCAGCAGTTTTTGGGATCTAGCGGGAGGAAGCAACGAGCAGTACTTC,CASSFWDLAGGSNEQYF
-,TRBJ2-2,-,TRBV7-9,TGTGCCAGCAGCCTACCAACGGCGGCCGGGGAGCTGTTTTTT,CASSLPTAAGELFF
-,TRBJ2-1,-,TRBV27,TGTGCCAGCAGTTTAGGGCAGGGATTGATCTACAATGAGCAGTTCTTC,CASSLGQGLIYNEQFF
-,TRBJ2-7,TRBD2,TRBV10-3,TGTGCCATCAGTGACTTATGGGAGGGGTCCGAGCAGTACTTC,CAISDLWEGSEQYF
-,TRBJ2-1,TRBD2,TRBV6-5,TGTGCCAGCAGTTACTCGACTAGCGGCTACAATGAGCAGTTCTTC,CASSYSTSGYNEQFF
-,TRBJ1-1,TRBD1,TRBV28,TGTGCCAGGAGACAGGGGCGACCTATGAACACTGAAGCTTTCTTT,CARRQGRPMNTEAFF
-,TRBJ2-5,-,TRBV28,TGTGCCAGCAGTTTAGGTGGGAGTTCAGAGACCCAGTACTTC,CASSLGGSSETQYF
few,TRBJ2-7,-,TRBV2,TGTGCCAGCAGTCCGGAGTACGAGCAGTACTTC,CASSPEYEQYF
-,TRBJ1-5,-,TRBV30,TGTGCCTGGAGTGTACAGTCCGGAAATCAGCCCCAGCATTTT,CAWSVQSGNQPQHF
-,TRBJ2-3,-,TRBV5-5,TGTGCCAGCAGCCACACTCCGGGACTGAGAGGAGGGACAGATACGCAGTATTTT,CASSHTPGLRGGTDTQYF
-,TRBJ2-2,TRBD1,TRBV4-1,TGCGCCAGCAGCCAGGTGGGACAGAGAGACGGGGAGCTGTTTTTT,CASSQVGQRDGELFF
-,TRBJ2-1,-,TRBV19,TGTGCCAGTAGTACCGGCGGCATGGAGCAGTTCTTC,CASSTGGMEQFF
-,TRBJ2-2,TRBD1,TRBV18,TGTGCCAGCTCACCGGACAGGACCCACACCGGGGAGCTGTTTTTT,CASSPDRTHTGELFF
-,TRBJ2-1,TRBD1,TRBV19,TGTGCCAGTAGTACCCTAGGACAGGGGGTCGGCGATGAGCAGTTCTTC,CASSTLGQGVGDEQFF
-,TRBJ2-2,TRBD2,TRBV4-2,TGTGCCAGCAGCCAAGGGGGACTAGCGGGGGTCACCGGGGAGCTGTTTTTT,CASSQGGLAGVTGELFF
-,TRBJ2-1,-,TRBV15,TGTGCCACCAGCAGAGTGGTGTTAGGGGTCGATGAGCAGTTCTTC,CATSRVVLGVDEQFF
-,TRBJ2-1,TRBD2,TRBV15,TGTGCCACCAGCACTCTTCCGGGACTAGAGAGAGATGAGCAGTTCTTC,CATSTLPGLERDEQFF
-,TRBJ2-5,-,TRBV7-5,TGTGCCAGAAGCTTACCCGGCAGGGCTCCCAATCGAGAGACCCAGTACTTC,CARSLPGRAPNRETQYF
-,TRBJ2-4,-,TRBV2,TGTGCCGGAAGAGAGGGTGCTGGGCCCGGCAAAAACATTCAGTACTTC,CAGREGAGPGKNIQYF
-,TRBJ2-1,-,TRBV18,TGTGCCAGCTCACCCTTTATAGCGGACTCCTACAATGAGCAGTTCTTC,CASSPFIADSYNEQFF
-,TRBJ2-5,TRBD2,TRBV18,TGTGCCAGCTCACCACCGACCGGGAGGGGGACCCAGTACTTC,CASSPPTGRGTQYF
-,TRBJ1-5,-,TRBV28,TGTGCCAGCAGTTTATTGGGGCAGAGCTATAGCAATCAGCCCCAGCATTTT,CASSLLGQSYSNQPQHF
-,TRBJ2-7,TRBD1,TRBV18,TGTGCCAGCTCACCAATATCGGGACAGGGGGCCGAGCAGTACTTC,CASSPISGQGAEQYF